This entry concerns a single T cell receptor beta chain. This same CDR3 is encoded by further DNA sequences in the sample. This entry is derived from a study of shared clonotypes between healthy human individuals. The CDR3 loop spans 13 amino acids. Germline values: CDR1 SGHTA, CDR2 FQGNSA. Between the trimmed V and J ends, which lost 3 bases and 2 bases, there was a span of 7 bases. Sequencing was performed with immunoSEQ multiplex PCR; in TCRdb, only in-frame clones are kept and a portion is missing. Of millions of clones listed, around 96% were seen once; the top ten hold about 1.1%. CD45RO negativity and positive selection for CCR7 defined naive CD8 cells, a population that excluded terminally differentiated effector memory CD45RA+ cells. Healthy and HIV-negative, the adult donors had no recent acute infections or vaccinations.

The TCR was taken from a man aged 18 to 30 in good health. The genes are TRBV7-2 and TRBJ1-2; TRBD1 is a possible D gene (5 bases). Sample: naive CD8+ T cells sorted from blood. The CDR3 DNA sequence: TGTGCCAGCAGCTTGACAGAGAACTATGGCTACACCTTC. Encoded protein: CASSLTENYGYTF.